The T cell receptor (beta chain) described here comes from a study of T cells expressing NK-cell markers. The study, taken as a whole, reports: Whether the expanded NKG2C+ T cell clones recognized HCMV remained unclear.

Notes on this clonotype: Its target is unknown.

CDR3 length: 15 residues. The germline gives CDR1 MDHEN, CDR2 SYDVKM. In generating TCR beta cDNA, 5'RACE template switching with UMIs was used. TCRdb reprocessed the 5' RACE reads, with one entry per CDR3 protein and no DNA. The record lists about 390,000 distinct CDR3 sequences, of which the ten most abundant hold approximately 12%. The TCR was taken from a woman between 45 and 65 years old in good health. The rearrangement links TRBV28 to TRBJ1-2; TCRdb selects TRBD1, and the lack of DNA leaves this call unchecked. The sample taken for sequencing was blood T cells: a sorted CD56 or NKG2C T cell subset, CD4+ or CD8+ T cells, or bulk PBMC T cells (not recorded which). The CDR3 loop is CASSFRGAALYGYTF.